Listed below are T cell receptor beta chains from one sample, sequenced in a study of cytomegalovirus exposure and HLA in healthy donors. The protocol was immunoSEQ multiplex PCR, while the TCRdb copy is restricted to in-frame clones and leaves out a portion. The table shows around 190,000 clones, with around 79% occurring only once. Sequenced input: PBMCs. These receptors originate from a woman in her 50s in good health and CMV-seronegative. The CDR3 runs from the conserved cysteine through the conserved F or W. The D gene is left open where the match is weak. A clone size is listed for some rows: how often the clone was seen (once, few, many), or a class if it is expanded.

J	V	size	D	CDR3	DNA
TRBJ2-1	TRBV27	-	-	CASSPALGRGGYNEQFF	TGTGCCAGCAGTCCCGCCTTGGGGAGGGGGGGTTACAATGAGCAGTTCTTC
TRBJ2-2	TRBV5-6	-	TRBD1	CASSPVRQGAFLNTGELFF	TGTGCCAGCAGCCCCGTTAGACAGGGGGCCTTCCTGAACACCGGGGAGCTGTTTTTT
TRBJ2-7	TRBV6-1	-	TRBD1	CASRKGQGILREQYF	TGTGCCAGCAGGAAGGGACAGGGAATTTTGCGGGAGCAGTACTTC
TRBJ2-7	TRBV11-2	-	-	CASSLAGGIYEQYF	TGTGCCAGCAGCTTAGCCGGAGGCATCTACGAGCAGTACTTC
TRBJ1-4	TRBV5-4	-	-	CASSLEAGANEKLFF	TGTGCCAGCAGCTTGGAAGCCGGAGCTAATGAAAAACTGTTTTTT
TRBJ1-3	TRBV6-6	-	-	CASGSDGTGNTIYF	TGTGCCAGCGGATCGGACGGGACTGGAAACACCATATATTTT
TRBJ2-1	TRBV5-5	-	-	CASSLAATGMGNEQFF	TGTGCCAGCAGCCTGGCCGCGACAGGAATGGGTAATGAGCAGTTCTTC
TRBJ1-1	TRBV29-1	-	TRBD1	CSVGTGMNTEAFF	TGCAGCGTCGGGACAGGGATGAACACTGAAGCTTTCTTT
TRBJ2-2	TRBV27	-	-	CASSFLGRTGELFF	TGTGCCAGCAGTTTCCTGGGGCGGACCGGGGAGCTGTTTTTT
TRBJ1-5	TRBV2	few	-	CASSGQSNQPQHF	TGTGCCAGCAGTGGACAAAGCAATCAGCCCCAGCATTTT
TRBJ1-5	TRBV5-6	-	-	CASSFGPGGQHF	TGTGCCAGCAGTTTTGGGCCCGGGGGTCAGCATTTT
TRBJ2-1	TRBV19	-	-	CASSRRGSDEQFF	TGTGCCAGTAGCCGACGGGGGTCCGATGAGCAGTTCTTC
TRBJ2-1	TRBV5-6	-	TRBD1	CASSALIGQGYNEQFF	TGTGCCAGCAGCGCTTTGATCGGACAGGGCTATAATGAGCAGTTCTTC
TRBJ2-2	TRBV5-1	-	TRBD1	CASSLAVGTGGTGELFF	TGCGCCAGCAGCTTGGCGGTTGGGACAGGGGGCACCGGGGAGCTGTTTTTT
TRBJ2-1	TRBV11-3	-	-	CASSLGGSYNEQFF	TGTGCCAGCAGCCTCGGAGGATCCTACAATGAGCAGTTCTTC
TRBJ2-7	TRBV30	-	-	CAWRFLGPYEQYF	TGTGCCTGGAGATTTCTAGGCCCCTACGAGCAGTACTTC
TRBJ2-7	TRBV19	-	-	CASRIGHNTYEQYF	TGTGCCAGTAGGATAGGACACAACACCTACGAGCAGTACTTC
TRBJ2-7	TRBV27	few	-	CASSSHSSYEQYF	TGTGCCAGCAGTTCCCACTCCTCCTACGAGCAGTACTTC
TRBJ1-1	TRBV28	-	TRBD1	CASSLLRTGTTPEAFF	TGTGCCAGCAGTTTATTGCGGACAGGGACGACGCCTGAAGCTTTCTTT
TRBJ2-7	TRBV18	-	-	CASSPDYSTSYEQYF	TGTGCCAGCTCACCGGACTACTCCACCTCCTACGAGCAGTACTTC
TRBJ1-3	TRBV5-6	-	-	CASSPGRYSWGLSGNTIYF	TGTGCCAGCAGCCCCGGCCGATATTCGTGGGGGCTCTCTGGAAACACCATATATTTT
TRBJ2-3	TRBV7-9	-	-	CASSSSQDTQYF	TGTGCCAGCAGCTCTAGTCAGGATACGCAGTATTTT
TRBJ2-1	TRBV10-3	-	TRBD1	CAISGTGGFNEQFF	TGTGCCATATCAGGGACAGGGGGTTTCAATGAGCAGTTCTTC
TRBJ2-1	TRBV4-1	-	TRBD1	CASSQLGLRTGENEQFF	TGCGCCAGCAGCCAATTGGGGTTGCGGACAGGGGAGAATGAGCAGTTCTTC
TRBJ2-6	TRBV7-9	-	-	CASSLGVVGRPWGANVLTF	TGTGCCAGCAGCTTAGGAGTCGTGGGCCGGCCTTGGGGGGCCAACGTCCTGACTTTC
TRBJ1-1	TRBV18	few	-	CASSGRAFF	TGTGCCAGCTCGGGGAGAGCTTTCTTT
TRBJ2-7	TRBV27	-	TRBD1	CATGQGIYEQYF	TGTGCCACGGGACAGGGTATCTACGAGCAGTACTTC
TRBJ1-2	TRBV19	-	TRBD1	CASKGIFGTETSGLFYGYTF	TGTGCCAGTAAAGGGATCTTTGGGACAGAAACAAGTGGGCTGTTCTATGGCTACACCTTC
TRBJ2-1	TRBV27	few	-	CASKPGAGRGYNEQFF	TGTGCCAGCAAGCCCGGCGCTGGGCGGGGCTACAATGAGCAGTTCTTC